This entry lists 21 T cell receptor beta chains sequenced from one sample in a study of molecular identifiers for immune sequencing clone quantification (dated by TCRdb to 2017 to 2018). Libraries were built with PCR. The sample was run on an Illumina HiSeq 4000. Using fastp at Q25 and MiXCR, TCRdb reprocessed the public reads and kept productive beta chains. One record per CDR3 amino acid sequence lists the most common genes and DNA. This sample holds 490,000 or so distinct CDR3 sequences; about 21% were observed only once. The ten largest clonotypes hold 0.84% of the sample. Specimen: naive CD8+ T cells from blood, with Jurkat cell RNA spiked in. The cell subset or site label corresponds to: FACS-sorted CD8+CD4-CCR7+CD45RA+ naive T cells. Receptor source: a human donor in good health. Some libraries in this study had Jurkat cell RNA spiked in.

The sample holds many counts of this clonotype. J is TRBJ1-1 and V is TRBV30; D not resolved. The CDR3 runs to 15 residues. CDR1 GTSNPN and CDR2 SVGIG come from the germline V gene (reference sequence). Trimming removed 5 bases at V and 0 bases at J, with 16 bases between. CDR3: CAWARGEGLNTEAFF. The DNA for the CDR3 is TGTGCCTGGGCCCGAGGAGAGGGATTGAACACTGAAGCTTTCTTT.

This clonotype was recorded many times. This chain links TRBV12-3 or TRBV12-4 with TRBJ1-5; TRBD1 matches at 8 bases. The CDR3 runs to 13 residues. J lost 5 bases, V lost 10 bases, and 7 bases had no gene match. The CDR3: CANGQGGDQPQHF. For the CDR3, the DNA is TGTGCCAACGGACAGGGTGGCGATCAGCCCCAGCATTTT.

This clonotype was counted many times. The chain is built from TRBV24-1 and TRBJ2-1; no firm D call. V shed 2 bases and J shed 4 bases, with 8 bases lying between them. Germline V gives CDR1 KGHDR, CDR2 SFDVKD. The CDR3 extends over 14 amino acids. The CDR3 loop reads CATSDSNPYNEQFF. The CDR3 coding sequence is TGTGCCACCAGTGATTCGAACCCATACAATGAGCAGTTCTTC.

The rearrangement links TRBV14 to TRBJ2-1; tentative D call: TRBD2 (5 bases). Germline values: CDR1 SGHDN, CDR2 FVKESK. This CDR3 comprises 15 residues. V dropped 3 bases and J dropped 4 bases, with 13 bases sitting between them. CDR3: CASSHEIEGYNEQFF. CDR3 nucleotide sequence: TGTGCCAGCAGCCATGAAATCGAGGGATACAATGAGCAGTTCTTC.

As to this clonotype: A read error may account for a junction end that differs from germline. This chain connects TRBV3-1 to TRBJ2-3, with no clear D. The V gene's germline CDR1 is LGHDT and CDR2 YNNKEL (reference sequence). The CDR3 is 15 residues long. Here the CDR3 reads CASSHGVGVSDAQYF. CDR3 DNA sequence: TGTGCCAGCAGCCACGGCGTTGGGGTTTCAGATGCGCAGTATTTT.

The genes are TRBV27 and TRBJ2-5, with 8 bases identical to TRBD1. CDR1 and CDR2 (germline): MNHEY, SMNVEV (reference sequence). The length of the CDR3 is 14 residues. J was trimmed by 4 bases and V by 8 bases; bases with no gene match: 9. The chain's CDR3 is CASGWTGSTETQYF. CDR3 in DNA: TGTGCCAGCGGTTGGACAGGGTCAACAGAGACCCAGTACTTC.

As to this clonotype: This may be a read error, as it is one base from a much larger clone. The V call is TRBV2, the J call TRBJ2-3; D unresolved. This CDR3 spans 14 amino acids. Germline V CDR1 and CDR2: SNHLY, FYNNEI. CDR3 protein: CACSEARWRDTQYF. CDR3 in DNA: TGTGCCTGCAGTGAAGCGCGGTGGCGAGATACGCAGTATTTT.

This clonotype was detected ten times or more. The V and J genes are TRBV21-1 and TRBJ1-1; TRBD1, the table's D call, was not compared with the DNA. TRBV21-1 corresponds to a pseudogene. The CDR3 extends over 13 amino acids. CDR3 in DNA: TGTGCCAGCGGGGACAGGGTAGGGACTGAAGCTTTCTTT. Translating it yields CASGDRVGTEAFF.

CDR3 region: CASSLLSGNTIYF. For the CDR3, the DNA is TGTGCCAGCAGCTTACTCTCTGGAAACACCATATATTTT. The rearrangement uses TRBV13 and TRBJ1-3; D uncertain. Germline CDR1 and CDR2: PRHDT and FYEKMQ (reference sequence). V was cut by 2 bases and J by 0 bases, with 2 bases left in between. The CDR3 runs to 13 residues. The full variable domain, rest sourced from reference TRBV13 and TRBJ1-3, is AAGVIQSPRHLIKEKRETATLKCYPIPRHDTVYWYQQGPGQDPQFLISFYEKMQSDKGSIPDRFSAQQFSDYHSELNMSSLELGDSALYFCASSLLSGNTIYFGEGSWLTVV.

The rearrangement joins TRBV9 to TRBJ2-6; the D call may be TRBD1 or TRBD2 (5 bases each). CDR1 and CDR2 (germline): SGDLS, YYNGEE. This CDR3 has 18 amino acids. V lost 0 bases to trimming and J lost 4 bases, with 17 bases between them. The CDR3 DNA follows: TGTGCCAGCAGCGTAGCCGGGGCCGGGGCTCTGGGGGCCAACGTCCTGACTTTC. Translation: CASSVAGAGALGANVLTF.

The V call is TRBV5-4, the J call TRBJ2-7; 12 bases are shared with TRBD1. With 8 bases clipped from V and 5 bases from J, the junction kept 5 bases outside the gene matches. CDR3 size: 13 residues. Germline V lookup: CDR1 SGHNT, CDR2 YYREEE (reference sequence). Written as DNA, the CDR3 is TGTGCCAGGCGGGGGACAGGGGGCCACGAGCAGTACTTC. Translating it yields CARRGTGGHEQYF.

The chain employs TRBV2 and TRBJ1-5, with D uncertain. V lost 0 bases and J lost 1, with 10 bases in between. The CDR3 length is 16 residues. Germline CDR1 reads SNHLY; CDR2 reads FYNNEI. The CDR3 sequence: CASSEAERASNQPQHF. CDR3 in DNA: TGTGCCAGCAGTGAAGCCGAGAGGGCCAGCAATCAGCCCCAGCATTTT.

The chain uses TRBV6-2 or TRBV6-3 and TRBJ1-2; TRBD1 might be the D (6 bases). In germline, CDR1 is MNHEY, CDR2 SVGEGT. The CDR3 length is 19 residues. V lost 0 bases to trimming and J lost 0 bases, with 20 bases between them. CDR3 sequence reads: CASSYSPSGGTKTNYGYTF. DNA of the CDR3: TGTGCCAGCAGTTACTCGCCCTCAGGCGGGACAAAGACTAACTATGGCTACACCTTC.

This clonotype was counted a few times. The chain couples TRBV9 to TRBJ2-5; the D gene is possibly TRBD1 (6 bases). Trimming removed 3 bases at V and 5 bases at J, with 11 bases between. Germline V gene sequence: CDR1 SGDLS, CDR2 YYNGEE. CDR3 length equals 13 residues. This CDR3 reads CASSATGSETQYF. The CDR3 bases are TGTGCCAGCAGCGCAACAGGGTCCGAGACCCAGTACTTC.

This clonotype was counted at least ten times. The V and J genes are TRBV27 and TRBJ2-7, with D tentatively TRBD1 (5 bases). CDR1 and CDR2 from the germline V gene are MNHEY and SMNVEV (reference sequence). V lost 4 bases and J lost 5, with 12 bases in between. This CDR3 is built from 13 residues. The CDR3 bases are TGTGCCAGCAGTTGGACACCCGGCCACGAGCAGTACTTC. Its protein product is CASSWTPGHEQYF.

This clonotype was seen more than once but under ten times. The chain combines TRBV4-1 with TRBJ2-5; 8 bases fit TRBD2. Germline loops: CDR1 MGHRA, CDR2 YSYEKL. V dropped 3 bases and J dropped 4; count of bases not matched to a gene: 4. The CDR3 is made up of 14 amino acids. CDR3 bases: TGCGCCAGCAGCCAGATCGGGGGGGCAGAGACCCAGTACTTC. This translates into CASSQIGGAETQYF.

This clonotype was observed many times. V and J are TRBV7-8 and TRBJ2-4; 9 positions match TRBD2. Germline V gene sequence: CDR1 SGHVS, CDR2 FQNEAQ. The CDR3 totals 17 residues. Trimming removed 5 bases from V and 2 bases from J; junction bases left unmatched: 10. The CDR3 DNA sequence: TGTGCCAGCAGCACACGGGGGACTAGCAGGACCAAAAACATTCAGTACTTC. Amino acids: CASSTRGTSRTKNIQYF.

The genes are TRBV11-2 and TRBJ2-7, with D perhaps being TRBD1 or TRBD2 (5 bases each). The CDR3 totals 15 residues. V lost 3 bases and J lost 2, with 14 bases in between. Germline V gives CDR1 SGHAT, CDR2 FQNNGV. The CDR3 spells CASSFGASRAYEQYF. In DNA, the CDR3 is TGTGCCAGCAGCTTCGGGGCTAGCCGTGCCTACGAGCAGTACTTC.

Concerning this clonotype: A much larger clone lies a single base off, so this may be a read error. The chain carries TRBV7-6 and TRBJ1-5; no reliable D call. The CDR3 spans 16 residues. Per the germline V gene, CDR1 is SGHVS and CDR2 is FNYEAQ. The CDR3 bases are TGTGCCAGCAGTCAGGAGGTGGGGTTAGGTGATCAGCCCCGGCATTTT. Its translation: CASSQEVGLGDQPRHF.

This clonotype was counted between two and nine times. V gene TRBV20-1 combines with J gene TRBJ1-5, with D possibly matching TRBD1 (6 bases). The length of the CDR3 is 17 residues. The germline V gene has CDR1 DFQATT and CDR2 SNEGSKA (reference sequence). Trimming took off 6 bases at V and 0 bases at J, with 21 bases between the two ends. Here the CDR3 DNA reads TGCAGTGCCCTAGATTCAGGACAGATTTATAGCAATCAGCCCCAGCATTTT. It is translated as CSALDSGQIYSNQPQHF.

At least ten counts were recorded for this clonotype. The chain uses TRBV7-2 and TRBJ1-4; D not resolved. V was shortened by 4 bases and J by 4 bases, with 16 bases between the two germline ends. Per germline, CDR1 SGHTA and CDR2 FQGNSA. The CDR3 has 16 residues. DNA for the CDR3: TGTGCCAGCAGCTCCTACCCTGACCCATTTAATGAAAAACTGTTTTTT. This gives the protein CASSSYPDPFNEKLFF.